These 21 T cell receptor beta chains originate from one sample sequenced in a study of shared clonotypes between healthy human individuals. Profiling relied on immunoSEQ multiplex PCR, and the TCRdb table lists in-frame clones only, not all of them. The sample lists around 1.9 million clones, 80% to 95% occurring once. Cells designated naive CD8 were CD45RO-negative and were positively selected for CCR7, with terminally differentiated effector memory CD45RA+ cells excluded. The sequenced material came from naive CD8+ T cells from PBMCs. The receptor set was obtained from a man younger than 35 in good health. Some clones in this sample may be carry-over from other donors' samples.

The genes are TRBV6-5 and TRBJ2-3, with D unresolved. CDR1 MNHEY and CDR2 SVGAGI come from the germline V gene. The CDR3 length is 15 residues. V shed 2 bases and J shed 6 bases, with 15 bases lying between them. The CDR3 DNA sequence: TGTGCCAGCAGTTACAATGGGCGGCCGGACGATACGCAGTATTTT. As protein: CASSYNGRPDDTQYF.

There are a few counts of this clone. The rearrangement links TRBV15 to TRBJ2-2; a weak D match, TRBD1 (6 bases). V lost 4 bases, J lost 6 bases, and 18 bases lay in between. This CDR3 contains 16 residues. The germline gives CDR1 LNHNV, CDR2 YYDKDF (reference sequence). The DNA for the CDR3 is TGTGCCACCAGCACAGACAGGCCCCCCGTTCCCGGGGAGCTGTTTTTT. Translation: CATSTDRPPVPGELFF.

The J gene is TRBJ2-7, the V gene TRBV7-2; 8 bases agree with TRBD2. The CDR3 has 16 amino acids. CDR1 is SGHTA, CDR2 FQGNSA, per germline. V trimming: 0 bases; J trimming: 4 bases; junction bases outside the gene matches: 8. The CDR3 region is CASSLAASGLSYEQYF. The CDR3 region has the DNA TGTGCCAGCAGCTTAGCGGCTAGCGGGCTATCGTACGAGCAGTACTTC.

This chain joins TRBV7-9 and TRBJ2-7; TRBD1 aligns across 10 bases. The J segment lost 4 bases and the V segment lost 5 bases, leaving 14 bases of the junction unmatched. The CDR3 is 17 amino acids. Germline V gene sequence: CDR1 SEHNR, CDR2 FQNEAQ (reference sequence). CDR3 nucleotide sequence: TGTGCCAGCAGCACAAGCGGCGGGGACAGGGGACGATACGAGCAGTACTTC. Residues: CASSTSGGDRGRYEQYF.

V gene TRBV10-3 combines with J gene TRBJ2-7, with a tentative D call TRBD2 (5 bases). The CDR3 runs to 16 residues. CDR1 and CDR2 from the germline V gene are ENHRY and SYGVKD. V was pared by 5 bases and J by 3 bases, with 20 bases between. CDR3 in amino acids: CAISKDGGAGFYEQYF. The CDR3 region has the DNA TGTGCCATCAGTAAGGATGGAGGCGCGGGCTTCTACGAGCAGTACTTC.

J is TRBJ2-7 and V is TRBV6-5; the D is unclear. Trimming took 5 bases from V and 0 from J, leaving 8 bases between them. From germline, CDR1 is MNHEY and CDR2 SVGAGI. CDR3 length equals 13 residues. DNA of the CDR3: TGTGCCAGCAGTGAGGATAGCTCCTACGAGCAGTACTTC. This translates into CASSEDSSYEQYF.

The count of this clone is one. Other DNA sequences within the sample encode an identical CDR3. This sequence joins TRBV6-6 and TRBJ1-1; perhaps TRBD1 as D (5 bases). The CDR3 is 13 residues long. V was shortened by 2 bases and J by 4 bases, with 8 bases between the two germline ends. Germline V gene sequence: CDR1 MNHNY, CDR2 SVGAGI (reference sequence). The CDR3, as DNA: TGTGCCAGCAGTTACGGCGGGGCCACTGAAGCTTTCTTT. It codes for CASSYGGATEAFF.

This rearrangement joins TRBV2 to TRBJ1-4; unclear D gene. Per the germline V gene, CDR1 is SNHLY and CDR2 is FYNNEI. V was clipped by 1 base and J by 0 bases, with 6 bases between them. CDR3 length equals 15 residues. The CDR3 nucleotides are TGTGCCAGCAGTGAAGGGCCAGCAACTAATGAAAAACTGTTTTTT. It specifies CASSEGPATNEKLFF.

The rearrangement joins TRBV27 to TRBJ2-2; 7 bases line up with TRBD2. Germline CDR1 MNHEY, CDR2 SMNVEV (reference sequence). The trim removed 6 bases at V and 9 bases at J, leaving 10 bases unmatched. CDR3 size: 14 residues. The chain's CDR3 is CASSATVREWELFF. In DNA, the CDR3 is TGTGCCAGCAGCGCTACCGTGCGGGAGTGGGAGCTGTTTTTT.

This clone was seen a single time. This chain joins TRBV11-1 and TRBJ2-5, with TRBD1 matching 12 bases. This CDR3 has 15 amino acids. The ends lost 5 bases at V and 5 bases at J; junction bases unmatched: 6. Germline V gene sequence: CDR1 SGHAT, CDR2 FQDESV (reference sequence). The CDR3 nucleotides are TGTGCCAGCAGCCGCCGGGACAGGGGGCTGGAGACCCAGTACTTC. This translates into CASSRRDRGLETQYF.

Here the CDR3 DNA reads TGTGCCAGCAGCGTAGGATGGAGTAATGAAAAACTGTTTTTT. Translation: CASSVGWSNEKLFF. The chain uses TRBV9 and TRBJ1-4; D remains ambiguous. Trimming stripped 0 bases from V and 4 bases from J, with 7 bases between. This CDR3 region has 14 residues. Germline V CDR1 and CDR2: SGDLS, YYNGEE.

V gene TRBV21-1 combines with J gene TRBJ1-4. TRBV21-1 is tagged as a pseudogene. The CDR3 spans 15 residues. DNA of the CDR3: TGTGCCAGCAGCCTCAGAGGGGGGCCGAGTGAAAAACTGTTTTTT. As protein: CASSLRGGPSEKLFF.

This sequence joins TRBV5-5 and TRBJ2-1; D not resolved. The V end lost 0 bases, the J end lost 0 bases, and 7 bases lay between the germline ends. This CDR3 contains 15 residues. Germline CDR1 is SGHKS and CDR2 is YYEKEE (reference sequence). CDR3: CASSLDWSSYNEQFF. The CDR3 DNA follows: TGTGCCAGCAGCTTGGACTGGAGCTCCTACAATGAGCAGTTCTTC.

The CDR3: CAIPGPEGLINEQFF. The CDR3 nucleotides read TGTGCCATCCCCGGGCCGGAGGGTCTGATCAATGAGCAGTTCTTC. The chain joins TRBV2 to TRBJ2-1; D is perhaps TRBD2 (6 bases). Germline CDR1 reads SNHLY; CDR2 reads FYNNEI. The germline V and J ends were trimmed by 10 bases and 6 bases, with 22 bases remaining between them. The CDR3 runs to 15 residues.

This rearrangement joins TRBV27 to TRBJ1-2; no clear D. The CDR3 length is 12 residues. The V and J ends lost 3 bases and 7 bases respectively, with 9 bases between them. Germline-derived CDR1 and CDR2 are MNHEY and SMNVEV (reference sequence). The CDR3 reads CASSFLEGGYTF. The CDR3 DNA sequence: TGTGCCAGCAGTTTCTTGGAGGGTGGCTACACCTTC.

The chain recombines TRBV14 with TRBJ1-3; D uncertain. This CDR3 is 12 amino acids long. V lost 2 bases and J lost 9, with 8 bases in between. Germline V lookup: CDR1 SGHDN, CDR2 FVKESK. The CDR3 region is CASSQSWGTIYF. DNA for the CDR3: TGTGCCAGCAGCCAAAGTTGGGGCACCATATATTTT.

The gene calls are TRBV11-3 and TRBJ2-7; 13 positions agree with TRBD2. In germline, CDR1 is SGHNT, CDR2 YENEEA. V was pared by 5 bases and J by 4 bases, with 2 bases of the junction left unmatched. CDR3 size: 14 residues. The CDR3 sequence: CASSPGLAGYEQYF. DNA for the CDR3: TGTGCCAGCAGCCCGGGACTAGCGGGATACGAGCAGTACTTC.

The chain uses TRBV19 and TRBJ2-7; TRBD2 agrees at 10 bases. V dropped 4 bases and J dropped 3; count of bases not matched to a gene: 18. This CDR3 region has 19 residues. CDR1 and CDR2 from the germline V gene are LNHDA and SQIVND (reference sequence). CDR3 sequence reads: CASSRDAALAGVGSYEQYF. The DNA for the CDR3 is TGTGCCAGTAGTAGGGACGCGGCCCTAGCGGGAGTGGGGAGCTACGAGCAGTACTTC.

The chain combines TRBV27 with TRBJ1-2; D is ambiguous. V lost 2 bases and J 4 bases, leaving 11 bases between the germline ends. CDR3 length equals 14 residues. Germline values: CDR1 MNHEY, CDR2 SMNVEV (reference sequence). The CDR3: CASSLQPPTYGYTF. The CDR3 DNA sequence: TGTGCCAGCAGTTTACAGCCTCCAACCTATGGCTACACCTTC.

J is TRBJ1-1 and V is TRBV28; D is ambiguous. The germline CDR1 and CDR2 sequences are MDHEN and SYDVKM. CDR3 length: 15 amino acids. Trimming took off 3 bases at V and 4 bases at J, with 15 bases between the two ends. The CDR3 spells CASSFPPPPSTEAFF. In DNA form, the CDR3 reads TGTGCCAGCAGTTTCCCCCCGCCCCCGAGCACTGAAGCTTTCTTT.

V gene TRBV4-2 combines with J gene TRBJ2-7, with 9 bases lining up with TRBD2. The CDR3 spans 16 residues. J gave up 3 bases and V 0 bases, and 6 bases lay outside the gene matches. CDR1 is LGHNA and CDR2 is YNFKEQ in the germline V gene. The CDR3 DNA is TGTGCCAGCAGCCAAGAGTACGCGGGAGGGGTCTACGAGCAGTACTTC. It encodes CASSQEYAGGVYEQYF.